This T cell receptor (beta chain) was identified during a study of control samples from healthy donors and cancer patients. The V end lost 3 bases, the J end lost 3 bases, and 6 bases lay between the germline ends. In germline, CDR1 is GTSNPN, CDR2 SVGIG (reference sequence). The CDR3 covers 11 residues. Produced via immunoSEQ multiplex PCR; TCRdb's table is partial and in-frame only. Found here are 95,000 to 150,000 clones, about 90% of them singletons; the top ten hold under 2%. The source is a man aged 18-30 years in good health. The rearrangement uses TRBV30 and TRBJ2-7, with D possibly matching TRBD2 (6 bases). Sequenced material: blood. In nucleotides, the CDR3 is TGTGCCTGGAGGCGGGACTACGAGCAGTACTTC. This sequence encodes CAWRRDYEQYF.